Listed below are T cell receptor beta chains from one sample, sequenced in a study of blood T cell repertoires in COVID-19. Assay used: immunoSEQ multiplex PCR; TCRdb lists only in-frame clones, some missing. Among about 120,000 clones listed, around four fifths were seen once. The specimen sequenced was peripheral blood. Every receptor here comes from a man aged 30 to 45 with acute or convalescent COVID-19. Both conserved end residues are part of each CDR3. The D gene is left open where the match is weak. Rows may omit the clone size; those that give it use once, few, many or a size class.

CDR3 DNA,CDR3 protein,V gene,J gene,D gene,clone size,CDR3 length
TGTGCCAGCAGCGGCAGCACAGATACGCAGTATTTT,CASSGSTDTQYF,TRBV11-2,TRBJ2-3,NA,NA,12
TGTGCCAGTAGTATAGTGGCGGGAGGGCCCGGGGAGCAGTTCTTC,CASSIVAGGPGEQFF,TRBV19,TRBJ2-1,TRBD2,NA,15
TGTGCCAGCAGTTTACTCGCGGCCTCGAACACCGGGGAGCTGTTTTTT,CASSLLAASNTGELFF,TRBV28,TRBJ2-2,NA,NA,16
TGTGCCAGCAGTCCCAAAAAGACAGAGAACACTGAAGCTTTCTTT,CASSPKKTENTEAFF,TRBV28,TRBJ1-1,NA,NA,15
TGTGCCAGCAGCTCATATCTCCAGGCGGGGGAGACCCAGTACTTC,CASSSYLQAGETQYF,TRBV11-1,TRBJ2-5,NA,NA,15
TGTGCCAGCAGCCATGGCGGTGCAACTAATGAAAAACTGTTTTTT,CASSHGGATNEKLFF,TRBV5-4,TRBJ1-4,NA,NA,15
TGTGCCACCAGCAGGAAGGGCAGGGCGAATCAGCCCCAGCATTTT,CATSRKGRANQPQHF,TRBV15,TRBJ1-5,NA,NA,15
TGTGCCAGCAGCGACGGGGCCCTCCCGGGAGTGGACTATGGCTACACCTTC,CASSDGALPGVDYGYTF,TRBV9,TRBJ1-2,NA,NA,17
TGTGCCAGCAGCTCGACCGAGGGGGAATACTCCTATAATTCACCCCTCCACTTT,CASSSTEGEYSYNSPLHF,TRBV25-1,TRBJ1-6,NA,NA,18
TGTGCCAGCAGTGAAGCTTTTCGACAGGCACAGCATTTT,CASSEAFRQAQHF,TRBV2,TRBJ1-5,NA,NA,13
TGTGCCAGCAGTTACAGAGGGGGCAGGGGGGAATATGGCTACACCTTC,CASSYRGGRGEYGYTF,TRBV6-5,TRBJ1-2,TRBD1,NA,16
TGTGCCAGCTCACCGGAGACAGGGGCGGGCACTGAAGCTTTCTTT,CASSPETGAGTEAFF,TRBV18,TRBJ1-1,TRBD1,NA,15
TGTGCCAGCAGCGCCCGGGACAGGGGAGATGGCTACACCTTC,CASSARDRGDGYTF,TRBV9,TRBJ1-2,TRBD1,NA,14
TGTGCCAGCAGCCAAGTTGCCGGGACAGGGGACGGGACCCAGTACTTC,CASSQVAGTGDGTQYF,TRBV14,TRBJ2-5,TRBD1,once,16
TGTGCCAGCAGTAGACTAGCGGGAGCGAACACCGGGGAGCTGTTTTTT,CASSRLAGANTGELFF,TRBV2,TRBJ2-2,TRBD2,NA,16
TGTGCCAGCAGCTTGGAGGGGGGGACGAACACTGAAGCTTTCTTT,CASSLEGGTNTEAFF,TRBV5-4,TRBJ1-1,NA,NA,15
TGCGCCAGCAGCCATGTTCTGGCGGGGGCTAATGAAAAACTGTTTTTT,CASSHVLAGANEKLFF,TRBV4-3,TRBJ1-4,NA,NA,16
TGTGCCAGCAGCTTAAATCCAGGGGGAGAGGTTGGAGAGACCCAGTACTTC,CASSLNPGGEVGETQYF,TRBV7-2,TRBJ2-5,TRBD1,NA,17
TGTGCCAGCAGCTTGGTAACAGGGGGAGTGGAGACCCAGTACTTC,CASSLVTGGVETQYF,TRBV7-8,TRBJ2-5,TRBD1,NA,15
TGTGCCAGCAGTTACGAGCGGGACACTGAAGCTTTCTTT,CASSYERDTEAFF,TRBV6-5,TRBJ1-1,NA,NA,13
TGTGCCAGCAGGAGACAGGGATCCTACGAGCAGTACTTC,CASRRQGSYEQYF,TRBV27,TRBJ2-7,TRBD1,many,13
TGCGCCAGCAGCTCGACAGGGGAGGCTTTCTTT,CASSSTGEAFF,TRBV5-1,TRBJ1-1,TRBD1,NA,11
TGTGCCAGCAGCGTACTAGACAGCACAGATACGCAGTATTTT,CASSVLDSTDTQYF,TRBV9,TRBJ2-3,NA,once,14
TGTGCCAGCAGCTTAGCTGGACTTGCCTCAGATACGCAGTATTTT,CASSLAGLASDTQYF,TRBV7-8,TRBJ2-3,NA,NA,15
TGTGCCAGCAGCTCCCAGGAGGTCACAGATACGCAGTATTTT,CASSSQEVTDTQYF,TRBV7-8,TRBJ2-3,NA,NA,14
TGTGCCAGCTCACGGACTAGCGGGCCATACAATGAGCAGTTCTTC,CASSRTSGPYNEQFF,TRBV18,TRBJ2-1,TRBD2,few,15
TGTGCCAGCAGCGTACGACAGGGTGGGTCTGAAGCTTTCTTT,CASSVRQGGSEAFF,TRBV3-1/TRBV3-2,TRBJ1-1,TRBD1,NA,14
TGTGCCAGCAGTGGGGGACTAGCGGGAGATGAGCAGTTCTTC,CASSGGLAGDEQFF,TRBV6-4,TRBJ2-1,TRBD2,many,14
TGTGCCAGCAGCCAAGATTTGGCAGGGAAACAGCCCCAGCATTTT,CASSQDLAGKQPQHF,TRBV4-2,TRBJ1-5,NA,NA,15
TGCGCCAGCAGCTTCCCAAGGGGGTCGACTCAAGAGACCCAGTACTTC,CASSFPRGSTQETQYF,TRBV5-1,TRBJ2-5,NA,NA,16
TGTGCCAGCAGCTTAACGGGAGGTCTTAGCAATCAGCCCCAGCATTTT,CASSLTGGLSNQPQHF,TRBV7-8,TRBJ1-5,NA,NA,16
TGTGCCTGGAGCACCAGGGGGCGTTTCGACGGCTACACCTTC,CAWSTRGRFDGYTF,TRBV30,TRBJ1-2,TRBD1,NA,14
TGTGCCAGCAGCCTACAGGGGGGGACCCACAATGAGCAGTTCTTC,CASSLQGGTHNEQFF,TRBV7-2,TRBJ2-1,NA,NA,15
TGCGCCAGCAGCCAAGACGAGCGGGGGGGTCGCGGGGATGAGCAGTTCTTC,CASSQDERGGRGDEQFF,TRBV4-1,TRBJ2-1,TRBD2,NA,17
TGTGCCAGCAGCTTGGGACAGGGGGCCTACGAGCAGTACTTC,CASSLGQGAYEQYF,TRBV7-8,TRBJ2-7,TRBD1,NA,14
TGTGCCAGCACGCCAGGGGCGGGTAATGAGCAGTTCTTC,CASTPGAGNEQFF,TRBV7-9,TRBJ2-1,NA,once,13
TGTGCCAGCAGCTTGAGATGGACTAGCGGGGGTAGCTCCTACAATGAGCAGTTCTTC,CASSLRWTSGGSSYNEQFF,TRBV5-4,TRBJ2-1,TRBD2,NA,19
TGTGCCAGCACCTTTGCGGGGGCAGATACGCAGTATTTT,CASTFAGADTQYF,TRBV6-6,TRBJ2-3,TRBD2,NA,13